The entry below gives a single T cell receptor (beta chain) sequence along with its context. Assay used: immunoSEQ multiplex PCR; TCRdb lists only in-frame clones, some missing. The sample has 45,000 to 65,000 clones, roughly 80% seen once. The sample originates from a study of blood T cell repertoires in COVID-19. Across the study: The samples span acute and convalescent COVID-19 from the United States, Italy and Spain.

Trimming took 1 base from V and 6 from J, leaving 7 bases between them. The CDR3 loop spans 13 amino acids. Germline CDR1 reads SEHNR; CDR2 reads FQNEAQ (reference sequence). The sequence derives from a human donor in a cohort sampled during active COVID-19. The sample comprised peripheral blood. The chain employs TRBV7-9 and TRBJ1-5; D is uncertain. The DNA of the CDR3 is TGTGCCAGCAGCTTAGGTACATTTCAGCCCCAGCATTTT. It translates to CASSLGTFQPQHF.